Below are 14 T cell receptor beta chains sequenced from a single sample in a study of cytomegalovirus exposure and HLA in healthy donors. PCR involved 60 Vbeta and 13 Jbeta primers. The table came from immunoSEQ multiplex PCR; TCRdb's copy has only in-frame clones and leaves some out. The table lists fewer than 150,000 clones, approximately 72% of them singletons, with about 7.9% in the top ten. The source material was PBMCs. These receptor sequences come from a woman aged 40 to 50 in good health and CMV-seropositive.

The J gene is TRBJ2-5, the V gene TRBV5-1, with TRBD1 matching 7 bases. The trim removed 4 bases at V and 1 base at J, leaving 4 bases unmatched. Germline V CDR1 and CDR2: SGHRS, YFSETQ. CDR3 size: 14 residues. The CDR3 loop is CASSAGQAQETQYF. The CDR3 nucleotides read TGCGCCAGCAGCGCCGGACAGGCCCAAGAGACCCAGTACTTC.

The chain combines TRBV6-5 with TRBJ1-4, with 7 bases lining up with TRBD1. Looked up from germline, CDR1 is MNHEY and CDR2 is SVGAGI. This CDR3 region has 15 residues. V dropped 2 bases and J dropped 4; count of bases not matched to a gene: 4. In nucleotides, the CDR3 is TGTGCCAGCAGTTACCGACAGGGCCTTAATGAAAAACTGTTTTTT. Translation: CASSYRQGLNEKLFF.

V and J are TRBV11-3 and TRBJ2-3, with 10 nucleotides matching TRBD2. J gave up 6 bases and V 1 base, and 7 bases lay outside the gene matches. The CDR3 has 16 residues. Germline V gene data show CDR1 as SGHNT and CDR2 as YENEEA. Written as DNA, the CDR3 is TGTGCCAGCAGCTTAGGAGCGGGGGGGCAATGGGATACGCAGTATTTT. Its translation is CASSLGAGGQWDTQYF.

The CDR3 DNA sequence: TGTGCCAGCAGCCACACAGGGGTCCTGTACACTGAAGCTTTCTTT. Translation gives CASSHTGVLYTEAFF. The chain carries TRBV7-9 and TRBJ1-1; 7 positions agree with TRBD1. Germline lookup yields CDR1 SEHNR and CDR2 FQNEAQ (reference sequence). The CDR3 is 15 amino acids. V was clipped by 5 bases and J by 3 bases; unmatched bases: 9. Looking up the rest from reference TRBV7-9 and TRBJ1-1 gives the full variable domain: DTGVSQNPRHKITKRGQNVTFRCDPISEHNRLYWYRQTLGQGPEFLTYFQNEAQLEKSRLLSDRFSAERPKGSFSTLEIQRTEQGDSAMYLCASSHTGVLYTEAFFGQGTRLTVV.

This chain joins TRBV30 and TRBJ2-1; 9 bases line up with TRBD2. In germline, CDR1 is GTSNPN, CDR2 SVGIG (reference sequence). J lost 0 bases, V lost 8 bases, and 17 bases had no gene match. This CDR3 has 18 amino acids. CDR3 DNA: TGTGCCAACACAAAGAGGGGATGGCGGGGGGGCTCCTACAATGAGCAGTTCTTC. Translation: CANTKRGWRGGSYNEQFF.

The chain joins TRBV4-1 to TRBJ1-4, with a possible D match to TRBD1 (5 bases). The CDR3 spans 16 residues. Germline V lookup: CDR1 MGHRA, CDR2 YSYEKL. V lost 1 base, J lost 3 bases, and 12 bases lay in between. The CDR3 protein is CASSQGGGWPNEKLFF. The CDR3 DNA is TGCGCCAGCAGCCAAGGCGGGGGGTGGCCTAATGAAAAACTGTTTTTT.

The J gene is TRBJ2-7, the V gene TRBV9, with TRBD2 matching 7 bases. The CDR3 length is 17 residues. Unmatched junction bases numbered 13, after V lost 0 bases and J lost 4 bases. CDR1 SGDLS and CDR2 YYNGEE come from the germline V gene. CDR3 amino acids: CASSVGLGRAAYYEQYF. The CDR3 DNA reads TGTGCCAGCAGCGTAGGCCTAGGGAGGGCAGCTTATTACGAGCAGTACTTC. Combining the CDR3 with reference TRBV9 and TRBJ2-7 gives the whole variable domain DSGVTQTPKHLITATGQRVTLRCSPRSGDLSVYWYQQSLDQGLQFLIQYYNGEERAKGNILERFSAQQFPDLHSELNLSSLELGDSALYFCASSVGLGRAAYYEQYFGPGTRLTVT.

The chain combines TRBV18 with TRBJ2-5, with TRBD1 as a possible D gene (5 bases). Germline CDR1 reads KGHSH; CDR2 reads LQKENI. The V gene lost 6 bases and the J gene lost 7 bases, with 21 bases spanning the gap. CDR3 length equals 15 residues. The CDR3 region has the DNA TGTGCCAGCTCCCCCGACAGTGGAGTCGGAGCGACCCAGTACTTC. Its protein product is CASSPDSGVGATQYF. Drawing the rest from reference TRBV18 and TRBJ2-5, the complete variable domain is NAGVMQNPRHLVRRRGQEARLRCSPMKGHSHVYWYRQLPEEGLKFMVYLQKENIIDESGMPKERFSAEFPKEGPSILRIQQVVRGDSAAYFCASSPDSGVGATQYFGPGTRLLVL.

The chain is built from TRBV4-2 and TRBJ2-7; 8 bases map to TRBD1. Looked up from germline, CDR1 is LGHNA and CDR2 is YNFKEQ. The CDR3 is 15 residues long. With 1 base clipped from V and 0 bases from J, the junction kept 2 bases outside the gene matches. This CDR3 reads CASSQGTGNSYEQYF. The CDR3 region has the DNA TGTGCCAGCAGCCAAGGGACAGGGAACTCCTACGAGCAGTACTTC.

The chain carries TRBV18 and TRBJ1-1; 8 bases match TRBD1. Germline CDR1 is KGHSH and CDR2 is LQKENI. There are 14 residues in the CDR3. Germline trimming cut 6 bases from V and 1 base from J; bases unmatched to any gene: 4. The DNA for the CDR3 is TGTGCCAGCTCTCTCGGGACAGGGAACACTGAAGCTTTCTTT. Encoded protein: CASSLGTGNTEAFF.

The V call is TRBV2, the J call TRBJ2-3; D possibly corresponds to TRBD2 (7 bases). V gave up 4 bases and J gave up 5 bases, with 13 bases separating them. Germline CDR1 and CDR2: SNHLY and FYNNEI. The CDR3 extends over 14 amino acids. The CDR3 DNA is TGTGCCAGCAGTGGTCGGGGGGCGGTAGATACGCAGTATTTT. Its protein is CASSGRGAVDTQYF. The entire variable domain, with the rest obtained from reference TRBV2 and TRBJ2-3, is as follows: EPEVTQTPSHQVTQMGQEVILRCVPISNHLYFYWYRQILGQKVEFLVSFYNNEISEKSEIFDDQFSVERPDGSNFTLKIRSTKLEDSAMYFCASSGRGAVDTQYFGPGTRLTVL.

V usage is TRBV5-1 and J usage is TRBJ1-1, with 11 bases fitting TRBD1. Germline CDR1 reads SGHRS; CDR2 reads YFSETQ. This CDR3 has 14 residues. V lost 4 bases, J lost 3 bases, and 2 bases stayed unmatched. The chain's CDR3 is CASSGDRGYTEAFF. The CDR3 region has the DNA TGCGCCAGCAGCGGGGACAGGGGGTACACTGAAGCTTTCTTT.

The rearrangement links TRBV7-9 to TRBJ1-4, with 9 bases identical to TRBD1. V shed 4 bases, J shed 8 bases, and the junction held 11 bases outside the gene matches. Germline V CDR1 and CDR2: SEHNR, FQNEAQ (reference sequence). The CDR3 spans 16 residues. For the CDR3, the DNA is TGTGCCAGCAGCTCCAACAGGGGGCGCCCGGACGAAAAACTGTTTTTT. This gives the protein CASSSNRGRPDEKLFF.

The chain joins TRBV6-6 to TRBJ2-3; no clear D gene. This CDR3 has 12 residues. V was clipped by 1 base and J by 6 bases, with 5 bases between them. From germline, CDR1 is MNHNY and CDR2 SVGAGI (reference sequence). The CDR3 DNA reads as TGTGCCAGCAGTTACTACATCGATACGCAGTATTTT. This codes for CASSYYIDTQYF.